The source of this T cell receptor beta chain is a study of blood T cell repertoires in COVID-19. Study-level background: Sites in the United States, Italy and Spain provided acute and convalescent COVID-19 samples. Sources were T cells, B-cell-depleted T cells, or PBMCs; the material itself was cDNA or gDNA.

Germline V gene data show CDR1 as SGDLS and CDR2 as YYNGEE. Trimming stripped 3 bases from V and 0 bases from J, with 7 bases between. CDR3 length equals 14 residues. In the authors' workflow: Counts of nucleated cells, estimated from reference gene primer amplification, were obtained. Clones were read by immunoSEQ multiplex PCR, and TCRdb kept only the in-frame ones, dropping some. V and J calls and clone size are those listed in that table; D and trimming were worked out from the DNA. This sample has about 120,000 clones; around four fifths occur once, and the top ten carry roughly 5.5%. Sequenced sample: peripheral blood. The chain joins TRBV9 to TRBJ2-1; D is undetermined. This TCR was sampled from a man aged 55 to 70 with acute or convalescent COVID-19. As DNA, the CDR3 is TGTGCCAGCAGCGGACACAACTCCTACAATGAGCAGTTCTTC. It codes for CASSGHNSYNEQFF.